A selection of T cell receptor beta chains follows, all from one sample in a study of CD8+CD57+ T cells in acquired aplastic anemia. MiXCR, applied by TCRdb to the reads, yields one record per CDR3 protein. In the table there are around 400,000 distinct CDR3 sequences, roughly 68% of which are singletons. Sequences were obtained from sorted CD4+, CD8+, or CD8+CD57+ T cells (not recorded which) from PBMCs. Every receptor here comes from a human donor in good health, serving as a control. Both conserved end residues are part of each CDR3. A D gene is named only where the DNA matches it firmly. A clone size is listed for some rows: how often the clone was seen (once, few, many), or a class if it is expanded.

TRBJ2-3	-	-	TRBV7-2	CASSAAVVRDHQEF	TGTGCCAGCAGCGCCGCGGTTGTTCGGGATCACCAAGAGTTT
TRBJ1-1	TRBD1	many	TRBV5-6	CASSLGATGGVTEAFF	TGTGCCAGCAGCTTGGGGGCGACAGGGGGCGTGACTGAAGCTTTCTTT
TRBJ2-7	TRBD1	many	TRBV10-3	CAITPGQGAFEQYF	TGTGCCATCACCCCGGGACAGGGGGCGTTCGAGCAGTACTTC
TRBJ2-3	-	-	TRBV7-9	CASSFGRSTDTQYF	TGTGCCAGCAGTTTCGGGAGAAGCACAGATACGCAGTATTTT
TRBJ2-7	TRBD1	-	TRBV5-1	CASSLGSGGSGQYF	TGCGCCAGCAGCTTGGGTTCAGGGGGCAGTGGGCAGTACTTC
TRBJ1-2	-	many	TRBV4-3	CASSQDSALYGYTF	TGCGCCAGCAGCCAAGATTCGGCTCTCTATGGCTACACCTTC
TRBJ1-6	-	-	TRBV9	CASSVDWNTAAFSLHF	TGTGCCAGCAGCGTTGACTGGAACACTGCTGCTTTCTCCCTCCACTTT
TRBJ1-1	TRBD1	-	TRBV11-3	CASSPRTGPNTEAFF	TGTGCCAGCAGCCCACGGACAGGGCCGAACACTGAAGCTTTCTTT
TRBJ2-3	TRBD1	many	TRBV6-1	CASSTGQGSPHTDTQYF	TGTGCCAGCAGCACCGGACAGGGATCGCCGCACACAGATACGCAGTATTTT
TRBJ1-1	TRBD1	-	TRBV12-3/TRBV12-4	CASSLGGQQNTEAFF	TGTGCCAGCAGTCTAGGGGGACAGCAGAACACTGAAGCTTTCTTT
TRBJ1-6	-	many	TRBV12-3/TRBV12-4	CASRQQQELNSPLHF	TGTGCCAGCAGGCAACAACAGGAACTAAATTCACCCCTCCACTTT
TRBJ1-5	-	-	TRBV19	CASSLGGETQHF	TGTGCCAGCAGTTTAGGCGGAGAGACCCAGCACTTC
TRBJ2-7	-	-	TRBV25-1	CASRRWGPTYEQYF	TGTGCCAGCAGACGGTGGGGGCCCACCTACGAGCAGTACTTC
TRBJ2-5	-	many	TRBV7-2	CASSLSGGWETQYF	TGTGCCAGCAGCTTATCGGGGGGCTGGGAGACCCAGTACTTC
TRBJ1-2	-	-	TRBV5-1	CASSGEPGASYGYTF	TGCGCCAGCAGCGGGGAGCCAGGAGCAAGTTATGGCTACACCTTC
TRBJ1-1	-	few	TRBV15	CATSRGTGTYEAFF	TGTGCCACCAGCAGAGGAACAGGGACCTATGAAGCTTTCTTT
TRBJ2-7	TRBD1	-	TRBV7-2	CASTTKGGSEQYF	TGTGCCAGCACCACGAAAGGGGGCAGCGAGCAGTACTTC
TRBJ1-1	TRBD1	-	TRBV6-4	CASSPTGGNEAFF	TGTGCCAGCAGTCCCACAGGGGGCAATGAAGCTTTCTTT
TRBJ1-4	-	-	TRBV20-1	CSARGPGKVGEKLFF	TGCAGTGCTAGAGGCCCAGGGAAGGTGGGCGAAAAACTGTTTTTT
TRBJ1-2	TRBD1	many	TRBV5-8	CASSTPGQGVGYTF	TGTGCCAGCAGCACGCCGGGACAGGGAGTTGGCTACACCTTC
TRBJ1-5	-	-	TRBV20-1	CSARESGQVTAQHF	TGCAGTGCTAGAGAAAGTGGGCAGGTTACGGCCCAGCATTTT
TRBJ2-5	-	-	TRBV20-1	CSATGGSGGAGQETQYF	TGCAGTGCTACAGGGGGCAGCGGGGGCGCTGGGCAAGAGACCCAGTACTTC
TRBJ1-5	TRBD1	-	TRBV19	CASSIRGQLWQPQHF	TGTGCCAGTAGTATTCGGGGACAGCTTTGGCAGCCCCAGCATTTT
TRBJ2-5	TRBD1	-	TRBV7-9	CASSSTGEKETQYF	TGTGCCAGCAGCTCGACAGGGGAGAAAGAGACCCAGTACTTC
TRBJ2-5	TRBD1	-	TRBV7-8	CASTESRTGGTETQYF	TGTGCCAGCACCGAGAGTAGGACAGGGGGGACAGAGACCCAGTACTTC
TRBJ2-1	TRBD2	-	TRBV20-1	CSAAGGVHEQFF	TGCAGTGCAGCGGGGGGGGTCCATGAGCAGTTCTTC
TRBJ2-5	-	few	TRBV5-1	CASSLAKETQYF	TGCGCCAGCAGCTTGGCCAAAGAGACCCAGTACTTC
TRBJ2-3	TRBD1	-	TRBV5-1	CASSPGQTTDTQYF	TGCGCCAGCAGCCCGGGACAGACCACAGATACGCAGTATTTT
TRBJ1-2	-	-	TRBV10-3	CAISESKAAYGYTF	TGTGCCATCAGTGAGTCAAAGGCAGCCTATGGCTACACCTTC
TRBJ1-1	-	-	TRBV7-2	CASSCIIRLTERAF	TGTGCCAGCAGCTGCATAATACGGCTAACGGAGCGAGCATTT
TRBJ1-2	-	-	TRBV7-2	CASSRSARRADTQF	TGTGCCAGCAGCCGATCCGCAAGGCGCGCAGATACGCAGTTC
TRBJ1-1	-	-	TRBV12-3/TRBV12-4	CASRVQGRSTEAFF	TGTGCCAGCAGGGTCCAGGGGAGGAGTACTGAAGCTTTCTTT
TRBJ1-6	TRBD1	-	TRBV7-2	CASSITGGRDNEQPLHF	TGTGCCAGCAGCATTACAGGGGGCCGCGACAATGAGCAGCCCCTCCACTTT
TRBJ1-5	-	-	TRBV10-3	CASGGGSNQPQQF	TGCGCCTCCGGGGGGGGCAGCAATCAGCCCCAGCAGTTT
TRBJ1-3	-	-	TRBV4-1	CASRTLTSSGNTIYF	TGCGCCAGCAGGACTCTGACTAGCTCTGGAAACACCATATATTTT
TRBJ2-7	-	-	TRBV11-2	CATSPTGGYNQYF	TGTGCCACCTCTCCCACTGGGGGATACAATCAGTACTTC
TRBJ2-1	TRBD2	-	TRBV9	CASSDLAGGNDHVF	TGCGCCAGCAGTGACCTAGCGGGGGGCAACGACCATGTCTTC
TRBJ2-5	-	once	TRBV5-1	CASSFRTGRGETQYF	TGCGCCAGCAGCTTTAGGACAGGGAGGGGAGAGACCCAGTACTTC
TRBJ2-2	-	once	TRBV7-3	CASSLRGAGTNTGELFF	TGTGCCAGCAGCCTACGCGGGGCGGGGACGAACACCGGGGAGCTGTTTTTT
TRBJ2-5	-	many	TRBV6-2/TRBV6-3	CASSYSADGSPGSF	TGTGCCAGCAGTTACTCGGCCGATGGGAGCCCAGGCAGTTTC
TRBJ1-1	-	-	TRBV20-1	CSARDHRAPAFF	TGCAGTGCTAGAGATCACCGGGCTCCTGCTTTCTTT
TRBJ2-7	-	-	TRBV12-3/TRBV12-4	CASSLPPAGQYF	TGTGCCAGCAGTTTACCCCCGGCGGGGCAGTACTTC
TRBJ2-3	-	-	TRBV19	CASTRDGEYTQYF	TGTGCCAGTACCCGCGATGGGGAGTATACGCAGTATTTT
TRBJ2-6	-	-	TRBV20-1	CSAPDFGSYNVLTF	TGCAGTGCTCCAGACTTTGGCTCCTACAACGTCCTGACTTTC
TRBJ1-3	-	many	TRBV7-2	CASSFGGLSGNTIYF	TGTGCCAGCAGCTTTGGGGGCCTCTCTGGAAACACCATATATTTT
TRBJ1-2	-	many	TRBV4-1	CASSQVRGESYGYTF	TGCGCCAGCAGCCAAGTGAGGGGAGAATCCTATGGCTACACCTTC